The subject of this entry is one TCR beta chain. Unique molecular identifiers were built into the TCRbeta library. TCRdb used MiXCR to reprocess the PCR reads, holding one entry per CDR3 protein. The table lists hundreds of thousands of distinct CDR3 sequences, 30% to 35% of them singletons. The source of the sample is a study of T-cell reconstitution after alpha-beta-depleted transplantation in children. The germline CDR1 and CDR2 sequences are MNHNS and SASEGT. V gave up 3 bases and J gave up 7 bases; unmatched junction bases: 2. CDR3 length: 14 residues. This specimen consisted of PBMCs from the stem cell graft donor, obtained from the stem cell graft. The chain combines TRBV6-1 with TRBJ1-5; 11 bases match TRBD1. This TCR was sampled from a human donor who donated a stem cell graft to a child with aplastic anemia. CDR3 sequence reads: CASSEGQGGQPQHF. CDR3 DNA: TGTGCCAGCAGTGAGGGACAGGGGGGCCAGCCCCAGCATTTT.